These T cell receptor beta chains were read from a single sample in a study of blood T cell repertoires in COVID-19. Sequencing was performed with immunoSEQ multiplex PCR; in TCRdb, only in-frame clones are kept and a portion is missing. This table holds 150,000 or so clones, 85% to 95% found once. The sequenced sample consisted of peripheral blood. These receptors were taken from an older woman with COVID-19, enrolled during active disease. Each CDR3 is given with its conserved first and last residue. A D gene is named only where the DNA matches it firmly. For some rows the clone size is stated as once, few or many, or as a class when expanded; others skip it.

TRBJ1-1,NA,NA,14,TRBV4-1,CASSQALINTEAFF,TGCGCCAGCAGCCAAGCGCTAATTAACACTGAAGCTTTCTTT
TRBJ2-3,NA,NA,12,TRBV6-2/TRBV6-3,CASSYPAVTQYF,TGTGCCAGCAGTTACCCCGCAGTTACGCAGTATTTT
TRBJ2-1,NA,NA,12,TRBV7-3,CASSSSSNEQFF,TGTGCCAGCAGCTCCTCCTCCAATGAGCAGTTCTTC
TRBJ2-7,NA,NA,12,TRBV7-9,CASSHIALEQYF,TGTGCCAGCAGTCATATAGCGCTCGAGCAGTACTTC
TRBJ1-6,TRBD1,NA,15,TRBV5-1,CASSLEQGSNSPLHF,TGCGCCAGCAGCTTGGAACAGGGGTCTAATTCACCCCTCCACTTT
TRBJ1-5,TRBD1,NA,15,TRBV6-5,CASSRTGIFNQPQHF,TGTGCCAGCAGTAGGACAGGGATATTCAATCAGCCCCAGCATTTT
TRBJ2-7,NA,many,16,TRBV2,CASSEGQVFVAYEQYF,TGTGCCAGCAGTGAAGGGCAGGTGTTCGTAGCCTACGAGCAGTACTTC
TRBJ2-3,NA,NA,15,TRBV11-2,CASSRGSPGTDTQYF,TGTGCCAGCAGCCGGGGGAGCCCAGGCACAGATACGCAGTATTTT
TRBJ2-1,TRBD2,many,15,TRBV6-5,CASSSAGGALNEQFF,TGTGCCAGCAGTTCGGCGGGGGGGGCCCTCAATGAGCAGTTCTTC
TRBJ2-7,NA,NA,14,TRBV14,CASSQNPSYYEQYF,TGTGCCAGCAGCCAGAACCCTTCCTATTACGAGCAGTACTTC
TRBJ2-4,NA,NA,18,TRBV3-1/TRBV3-2,CASSPGAREHLAKNIQYF,TGTGCCAGCAGCCCAGGGGCTCGAGAACACCTAGCCAAAAACATTCAGTACTTC
TRBJ2-7,TRBD1,few,15,TRBV4-1,CASSQATGANYEQYF,TGCGCCAGCAGCCAAGCTACAGGGGCAAACTACGAGCAGTACTTC
TRBJ1-1,NA,NA,13,TRBV11-3,CASSFRGHTEAFF,TGTGCCAGCAGCTTCAGGGGTCACACTGAAGCTTTCTTT
TRBJ2-7,NA,NA,14,TRBV6-5,CASSSPDSSYEQYF,TGTGCCAGCAGTTCTCCGGACAGCTCCTACGAGCAGTACTTC
TRBJ1-1,NA,NA,15,TRBV11-1,CASSPRRGQNTEAFF,TGTGCCAGCAGCCCCCGCAGGGGCCAGAACACTGAAGCTTTCTTT
TRBJ1-2,TRBD1,once,15,TRBV3-1/TRBV3-2,CASSQDATGSYGYTF,TGTGCCAGCAGCCAAGATGCGACAGGGTCCTATGGCTACACCTTC
TRBJ1-4,NA,NA,16,TRBV7-8,CASSLRPRLVNEKLFF,TGTGCCAGCAGCCTACGTCCCCGATTAGTTAATGAAAAACTGTTTTTT
TRBJ2-3,NA,NA,13,TRBV4-1,CASSQSRVDTQYF,TGCGCCAGCAGCCAATCCAGGGTAGATACGCAGTATTTT
TRBJ1-5,NA,few,12,TRBV10-2,CASRDQGQPQHF,TGCGCCAGCAGAGACCAGGGCCAGCCCCAGCATTTT
TRBJ1-5,NA,NA,14,TRBV4-2,CASSQDAGDQPQHF,TGTGCCAGCAGCCAAGATGCAGGGGATCAGCCCCAGCATTTT
TRBJ1-1,NA,NA,17,TRBV6-6,CASSRKFWGQGNTEAFF,TGTGCCAGCAGCCGAAAATTCTGGGGGCAGGGGAACACTGAAGCTTTCTTT
TRBJ1-5,NA,once,15,TRBV2,CASAREDGSNQPQHF,TGTGCCAGCGCCAGGGAGGATGGGAGCAATCAGCCCCAGCATTTT
TRBJ1-2,TRBD1,NA,14,TRBV18,CASPGRGPEGGYTF,TGTGCCAGCCCGGGTAGGGGGCCGGAGGGTGGCTACACCTTC
TRBJ1-2,NA,NA,14,TRBV30,CAWNPKGVNYGYTF,TGTGCCTGGAACCCCAAGGGGGTTAACTATGGCTACACCTTC
TRBJ1-1,NA,NA,15,TRBV9,CASSVGIGQNTEAFF,TGTGCCAGCAGCGTGGGGATAGGACAGAACACTGAAGCTTTCTTT
TRBJ2-1,NA,once,14,TRBV7-9,CASSFYELYNEQFF,TGTGCCAGCAGCTTCTACGAACTCTACAATGAGCAGTTCTTC
TRBJ1-2,NA,NA,14,TRBV6-5,CASSYRSGNYGYTF,TGTGCCAGCAGTTACCGGTCAGGGAACTATGGCTACACCTTC
TRBJ1-4,TRBD1,NA,15,TRBV28,CASSTQGAFNEKLFF,TGTGCCAGCAGTACCCAGGGGGCGTTTAATGAAAAACTGTTTTTT
TRBJ1-1,NA,NA,16,TRBV4-2,CASSQIGRGWGTEAFF,TGTGCCAGCAGCCAGATCGGGAGGGGATGGGGCACTGAAGCTTTCTTT
TRBJ1-3,NA,NA,15,TRBV25-1,CASSERTDSGNTIYF,TGTGCCAGCAGTGAACGGACAGACTCTGGAAACACCATATATTTT
TRBJ1-2,NA,NA,15,TRBV5-1,CASSLSGARSYGYTF,TGCGCCAGCAGCTTGTCAGGGGCCCGTTCCTATGGCTACACCTTC
TRBJ2-7,NA,NA,15,TRBV19,CASSRVGQTSYEQYF,TGTGCCAGTAGTCGTGTGGGACAAACCTCCTACGAGCAGTACTTC
TRBJ1-1,NA,NA,11,TRBV6-2/TRBV6-3,CASSRNTEAFF,TGTGCCAGCAGTCGGAACACTGAAGCTTTCTTT